Given below is one T cell receptor (beta chain) in context. No cognate antigen has been identified for it. No much larger clonotype is one base removed from it; base qualities were not supplied. CDR1 MDHEN and CDR2 SYDVKM are derived from the germline V gene. Relative to germline, V is missing 6 bases and J is missing 3 bases, with 6 bases of the junction outside any gene match. Including the terminal cysteine and phenylalanine, the CDR3 comprises 16 residues. Kept here is only the CDR3 DNA, which spans 48 bases and is read in frame from base 1. This sample is drawn from a study of blood T cell repertoires in COVID-19 (dated by TCRdb to between 2020 and 2021). About the investigation overall: Samples from collaborators originated in the United States, Italy and Spain and spanned both the acute and convalescent phases of COVID-19. The dataset comprised deeply sampled blood TCRbeta repertoires from subjects exposed to, actively infected with, or recovered from COVID-19. Samples were obtained from the ongoing ImmuneRACE study (first 160 participants) and from some 1,200 subjects provided by 6 global collaborators. Where available, HLA class I and class II types were taken from metadata supplied by the sample provider and were not determined by assay-based typing. A de-identified subject ID, COVID-19 status, age in years and sex were almost always included in the sample metadata. The material from the prospective study consisted of cDNA or gDNA derived from T cells, B-cell-depleted T cells, or PBMCs. The repertoires were made available in a free public database intended to serve as a resource for research on the immune response to SARS-CoV-2.

The immunoSEQ Assay, a bias-controlled multiplex PCR, was used to amplify TCRbeta CDR3 regions from genomic DNA. On the study's bioinformatics: Within the assay, amplification of reference gene primers was used to estimate how many nucleated cells each sample contained. To quantify the absolute abundance of each unique TCRbeta CDR3 rearrangement, sequence reads were collapsed and filtered. For each sample, productive Simpson clonality was calculated as the square root of Simpson's diversity index across productive rearrangements. The immuneACCESS repertoire file appears here via TCRdb, limited to in-frame rearrangements. These files lack a portion of the clones; in checked studies, under half of the deficit traces to unresolved V genes, and the cause of the others is not known. That table furnishes V, J and clone size, whereas the DNA furnished D and trimming. The sample table lists roughly 380,000 clones, over 75% of them with a count of one. The ten largest clonotypes hold 1.5% to 1.9% of the sample.

One collaborating source in Seattle enrolled patients during active infection and followed them longitudinally through the course of disease. The collaborating institutions used their own protocols to collect whole blood in K2EDTA tubes. Collaborator samples were shipped for TCRbeta analysis as frozen whole blood, isolated PBMCs, or DNA extracted from either sample type. Overall study results and their limits: Clinical and demographic metadata were provided uncurated, with the amount varying by source and participant.

The TCR sequence derives from a woman in her 40s with COVID-19, enrolled during active disease. The V and J genes are TRBV28 and TRBJ2-1; 12 central nucleotides agree with TRBD2. The sample was peripheral blood. CDR3 sequence: CASSSGLAGDYNEQFF. In nucleotides, the sequence is TGTGCCAGCAGCTCGGGACTAGCGGGTGACTACAATGAGCAGTTCTTC.